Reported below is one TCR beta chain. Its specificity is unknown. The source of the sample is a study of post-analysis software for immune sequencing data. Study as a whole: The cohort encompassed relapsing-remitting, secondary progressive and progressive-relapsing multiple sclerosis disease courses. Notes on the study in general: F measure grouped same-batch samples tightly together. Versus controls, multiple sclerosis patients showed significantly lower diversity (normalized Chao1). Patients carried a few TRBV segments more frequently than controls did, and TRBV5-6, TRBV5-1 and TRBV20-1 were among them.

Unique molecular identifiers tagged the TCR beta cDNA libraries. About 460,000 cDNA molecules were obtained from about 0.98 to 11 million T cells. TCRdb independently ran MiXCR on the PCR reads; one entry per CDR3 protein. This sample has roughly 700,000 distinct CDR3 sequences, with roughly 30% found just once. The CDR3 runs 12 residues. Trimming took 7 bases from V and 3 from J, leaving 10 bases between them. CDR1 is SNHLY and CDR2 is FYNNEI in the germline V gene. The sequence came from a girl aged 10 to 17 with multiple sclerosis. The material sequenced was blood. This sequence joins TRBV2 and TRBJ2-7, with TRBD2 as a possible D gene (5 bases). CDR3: CASTGKRYEQYF. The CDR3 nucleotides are TGTGCCAGCACGGGGAAACGCTACGAGCAGTACTTC. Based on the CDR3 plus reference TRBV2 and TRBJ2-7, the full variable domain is EPEVTQTPSHQVTQMGQEVILRCVPISNHLYFYWYRQILGQKVEFLVSFYNNEISEKSEIFDDQFSVERPDGSNFTLKIRSTKLEDSAMYFCASTGKRYEQYFGPGTRLTVT.